The following is a T cell receptor (beta chain) sequence with its context. Its antigen remains unidentified. In germline, CDR1 is MRHNA, CDR2 SNTAGT. The CDR3 loop spans 19 amino acids. Losses at the gene ends were 0 bases for V and 0 bases for J; bases not matched to a gene: 4. This specimen comes from a study of T cell responses to AZD1222 COVID-19 vaccine. The data were produced by immunoSEQ multiplex PCR, yet TCRdb's version contains in-frame clones alone and is incomplete. The sample yields tens of thousands of clones, more than 75% seen once. Overall study findings and caveats: Rises in breadth and depth of Spike-specific TCRs came after two AZD1222 doses. The study reported that nearly half of spike-specific TCRs target unmutated variant regions.

Second doses at about 4 or about 12 weeks were pooled. This clonotype originated in an adult who received the AZD1222 COVID-19 vaccine. The material was peripheral blood, obtained 28 days after the second AZD1222 dose. The V call is TRBV6-4, the J call TRBJ2-3; 15 bases line up with TRBD2. The chain's CDR3 is CASSDSIGTSGRSTDTQYF. For the CDR3, the DNA is TGTGCCAGCAGTGACTCGATCGGGACTAGCGGGAGGAGCACAGATACGCAGTATTTT.